The subject of this entry is one T cell receptor (beta chain). The antigen is unknown. This sample is drawn from a study of response to subunit inactivated influenza vaccine. Study conclusions and caveats: Every seasonal influenza vaccination brings in few new T cells, the authors suggested.

One entry per CDR3 protein results from TCRdb running MiXCR on the RT-PCR reads. This table holds about 180,000 distinct CDR3 sequences, around 9% found once. CDR1 is LNHDA, CDR2 SQIVND, per germline (reference sequence). Deletions cut 5 bases from V and 3 bases from J, with 17 bases between. The CDR3 is 16 amino acids. The clonotype comes from a man aged 50 to 59 who received an inactivated influenza vaccine. The chain has TRBV19 and TRBJ2-1; D might be TRBD1 (6 bases). Sample: non-naive T cells sorted from PBMCs, taken on the day of vaccination. The DNA of the CDR3 is TGTGCCAGTAGTCCCTTAACCGGGACAATCTACAATGAGCAGTTCTTC. It specifies CASSPLTGTIYNEQFF.